This passage covers 17 T cell receptor beta chains from one sample sequenced in a study of brain T cells in children with intractable seizures. Assay used: immunoSEQ multiplex PCR; TCRdb lists only in-frame clones, some missing. The sample has around 340,000 clones; about 93% are singletons. The time point: blood from clinic visit 5 months post-surgery; TSC patient then seizure free. Source: peripheral blood, taken around 5 months after surgery. The source is a boy in the first two years of life with tuberous sclerosis and intractable seizures.

This clone has only one observation. This sequence joins TRBV4-1 and TRBJ1-2; 7 nucleotides align to TRBD1. Unmatched junction bases numbered 6, after V lost 8 bases and J lost 3 bases. Germline CDR1 MGHRA, CDR2 YSYEKL. The CDR3 length is 13 residues. Here the CDR3 reads CASAMGTDYGYTF. CDR3 DNA sequence: TGCGCCAGCGCCATGGGGACAGACTATGGCTACACCTTC.

This sequence joins TRBV5-4 and TRBJ1-1, with 9 nucleotides matching TRBD1. The CDR3 has 14 amino acids. Germline V lookup: CDR1 SGHNT, CDR2 YYREEE (reference sequence). V lost 4 bases, J lost 5 bases, and 6 bases stayed unmatched. The CDR3 DNA sequence: TGTGCCAGCAGCCTGACAGGGGGGAAGACTGAAGCTTTCTTT. This codes for CASSLTGGKTEAFF. The variable domain in full, with the rest retrieved from reference TRBV5-4 and TRBJ1-1, is ETGVTQSPTHLIKTRGQQVTLRCSSQSGHNTVSWYQQALGQGPQFIFQYYREEENGRGNFPPRFSGLQFPNYSSELNVNALELDDSALYLCASSLTGGKTEAFFGQGTRLTVV.

The chain has TRBV25-1 and TRBJ2-7; D may be TRBD2 (6 bases). This CDR3 is built from 13 residues. V lost 3 bases, J lost 3 bases, and 9 bases lay in between. Per the germline V gene, CDR1 is MGHDK and CDR2 is SYGVNS. DNA for the CDR3: TGTGCCAGCAGTGACGGGAGTGGCTACGAGCAGTACTTC. This sequence encodes CASSDGSGYEQYF.

This clone was detected once. The rearrangement joins TRBV5-1 to TRBJ1-2; no reliable D call. Germline CDR1 reads SGHRS; CDR2 reads YFSETQ. This CDR3 comprises 13 residues. V gave up 3 bases and J gave up 6 bases, with 12 bases separating them. The CDR3 coding sequence is TGCGCCAGCAGCTCATCCCAGGTAGATGGCTACACCTTC. Translated: CASSSSQVDGYTF. The variable domain in full, completed from reference TRBV5-1 and TRBJ1-2, reads KAGVTQTPRYLIKTRGQQVTLSCSPISGHRSVSWYQQTPGQGLQFLFEYFSETQRNKGNFPGRFSGRQFSNSRSEMNVSTLELGDSALYLCASSSSQVDGYTFGSGTRLTVV.

The V gene is TRBV5-1, the J gene TRBJ1-6; D call uncertain. From germline, CDR1 is SGHRS and CDR2 YFSETQ. The length of the CDR3 is 15 residues. Trimming cost V 3 bases and J 6 bases, with 13 bases left between them. CDR3 bases: TGCGCCAGCAGCTGGTGGATTTGGGGTAATTCACCCCTCCACTTT. It translates to CASSWWIWGNSPLHF.

The rearrangement links TRBV28 to TRBJ2-2, with TRBD1 matching 9 bases. Trimming removed 3 bases from V and 4 bases from J; junction bases left unmatched: 3. The germline CDR1 and CDR2 sequences are MDHEN and SYDVKM. This CDR3 is 15 amino acids long. Here the CDR3 reads CASSFGDRVTGELFF. The CDR3 nucleotides read TGTGCCAGCAGTTTCGGGGACAGGGTCACCGGGGAGCTGTTTTTT.

The chain combines TRBV2 with TRBJ1-5; tentatively, D is TRBD1 (5 bases). Germline CDR1 reads SNHLY; CDR2 reads FYNNEI. Trimming cost V 3 bases and J 6 bases, with 6 bases left between them. The CDR3 contains 12 residues. CDR3 residues: CASSEGTQPQHF. The CDR3 coding sequence is TGTGCCAGCAGTGAGGGGACTCAGCCCCAGCATTTT.

This sequence joins TRBV9 and TRBJ2-1; D could derive from TRBD1 or TRBD2 (6 bases each). The CDR3 is made up of 14 amino acids. Trimming left V 0 bases short and J 4 bases short, with 8 bases between. CDR1 and CDR2 from the germline V gene are SGDLS and YYNGEE. Written as DNA, the CDR3 is TGTGCCAGCAGCGTAGGAGGGGGGTACAATGAGCAGTTCTTC. This codes for CASSVGGGYNEQFF.

The gene calls are TRBV28 and TRBJ2-1, with 12 nucleotides matching TRBD2. The length of the CDR3 is 16 residues. Trimming cost V 5 bases and J 7 bases; bases outside gene matches: 9. The germline V gene has CDR1 MDHEN and CDR2 SYDVKM. This CDR3 is CASSRGTSGYSNEQFF. CDR3 DNA: TGTGCCAGCAGTCGAGGGACTAGCGGGTATTCGAATGAGCAGTTCTTC.

This chain uses TRBV11-3 with TRBJ2-5; 8 bases align to TRBD2. The CDR3 contains 14 residues. Germline CDR1 and CDR2: SGHNT and YENEEA. J was trimmed by 4 bases and V by 4 bases; bases with no gene match: 5. Here the CDR3 DNA reads TGTGCCAGCAGCTCCTTAGCGGGATTAGAGACCCAGTACTTC. Its translation is CASSSLAGLETQYF.

The rearrangement uses TRBV28 and TRBJ2-7, with D possibly TRBD2 on 6 matching bases. The V gene's germline CDR1 is MDHEN and CDR2 SYDVKM. Trimming left V 1 base short and J 7 bases short, with 17 bases between. CDR3 length equals 15 residues. The CDR3 DNA reads as TGTGCCAGCAGTTTATTAGTAGCGGCCCCAGGGGAGCAGTACTTC. This sequence encodes CASSLLVAAPGEQYF.

This chain links TRBV6-1 with TRBJ1-5; tentatively, D is TRBD1 (6 bases). There are 17 residues in the CDR3. From germline, CDR1 is MNHNS and CDR2 SASEGT. V dropped 3 bases and J dropped 0 bases, with 15 bases sitting between them. Here the CDR3 reads CASSDSPRGGSNQPQHF. The CDR3 DNA reads as TGTGCCAGCAGTGATTCCCCAAGAGGGGGTAGCAATCAGCCCCAGCATTTT.

This rearrangement joins TRBV5-1 to TRBJ2-4; D may be TRBD1 or TRBD2 (6 bases each). The CDR3 is 15 residues long. Germline V gene sequence: CDR1 SGHRS, CDR2 YFSETQ. Trimming removed 5 bases at V and 2 bases at J, with 14 bases between. The chain's CDR3 is CASSWGAASKNIQYF. The CDR3 bases are TGCGCCAGCAGTTGGGGGGCTGCGTCCAAAAACATTCAGTACTTC.

This rearrangement joins TRBV27 to TRBJ1-2; perhaps TRBD1 as D (5 bases). This CDR3 has 15 amino acids. V lost 4 bases to trimming and J lost 3 bases, with 15 bases between them. Germline CDR1 MNHEY, CDR2 SMNVEV (reference sequence). The DNA for the CDR3 is TGTGCCAGCAGTTACCACAGGTGGGATGACTATGGCTACACCTTC. Amino acids: CASSYHRWDDYGYTF.

The CDR3 nucleotides read TGCAGTGCTGGTGGAGGGCGCGGGCTCCATGCCTACAATGAGCAGTTCTTC. As protein: CSAGGGRGLHAYNEQFF. V and J are TRBV20-1 and TRBJ2-1; TRBD2 might be the D (6 bases). The V end lost 5 bases, the J end lost 2 bases, and 22 bases lay between the germline ends. The CDR3 loop spans 17 amino acids. The V gene's germline CDR1 is DFQATT and CDR2 SNEGSKA (reference sequence).

V gene TRBV18 combines with J gene TRBJ2-3; 7 bases line up with TRBD2. The CDR3 runs to 15 residues. CDR1 and CDR2 from the germline V gene are KGHSH and LQKENI. Unmatched junction bases numbered 4, after V lost 3 bases and J lost 1 base. The DNA for the CDR3 is TGTGCCAGCTCACCCTGGCTAGCGGGCACAGATACGCAGTATTTT. This encodes CASSPWLAGTDTQYF.

The chain is built from TRBV5-6 and TRBJ1-4; a weak D match, TRBD1 (5 bases). The CDR3 contains 17 residues. Trimming shortened V by 3 bases and J by 0 bases, and 15 bases separated the two germline ends. Looked up from germline, CDR1 is SGHDT and CDR2 is YYEEEE. The CDR3, as DNA: TGTGCCAGCAGCTCGGGGCTCCTGGCCGCAACTAATGAAAAACTGTTTTTT. Protein sequence: CASSSGLLAATNEKLFF.